This TCR beta chain was recovered during a study of Ad26.COV2.S vaccination and SARS-CoV-2 variants. The length of the CDR3 is 14 residues. V lost 0 bases and J 11 bases, leaving 16 bases between the germline ends. Germline CDR1 and CDR2: SNHLY and FYNNEI. TCRdb's table, derived via immunoSEQ multiplex PCR, lists solely in-frame clones and lacks some. The sample has hundreds of thousands of clones; about 90% are singletons. Treatment here: some 20 received Ad26.COV2.S at low or high dose, single or two shots; about 5 received placebo; per-sample allocation not given. All samples were drawn on day 63, counting from the first vaccine or placebo injection.

The clonotype comes from a person between 18 and 59 years old who received the Ad26.COV2.S COVID-19 vaccine or a placebo. V and J are TRBV2 and TRBJ1-1; a possible D gene is TRBD1 (6 bases). The source material was peripheral blood, sampled in a trial of Ad26.COV2.S vaccine versus placebo. CDR3 protein: CASSEAHRGARAFF. For the CDR3, the DNA is TGTGCCAGCAGTGAAGCGCATCGGGGGGCGCGGGCTTTCTTT.